A selection of T cell receptor beta chains follows, all from one sample in a study of Graves' ophthalmopathy and Graves' hyperthyroidism. TCRdb re-analysed the multiplex PCR reads in MiXCR, keeping a single row per CDR3 protein. This repertoire shows 680,000 or so distinct CDR3 sequences, over 20% found once; its top ten account for 7.1%. The sequenced sample was peripheral blood. The origin of the receptors is a woman aged 18-29 years with stable Graves' hyperthyroidism. Some clones in this sample may be carry-over from other donors' samples. Each CDR3 is given with its conserved first and last residue. A D gene is named only where the DNA matches it firmly. Expanded clones are given a class, and other clones once, few, many or no size at all.

.,TRBJ2-7,many,TRBV11-2,TGTGCCAGCAGCTTAAGGAGTTCAAGCTCCTACGAGCAGTACTTC,CASSLRSSSSYEQYF
.,TRBJ1-3,.,TRBV3-1,TGTGCCAGCAGCCAAGAGGGGGAGGTCCAGAACACCATATATTTT,CASSQEGEVQNTIYF
TRBD1,TRBJ1-2,many,TRBV4-1,TGCGCCAGCAGCCAAGAGGAAGGACAGGGTGCCTGGAACTATGGCTACACCTTC,CASSQEEGQGAWNYGYTF
.,TRBJ1-1,many,TRBV30,TGTGCCTGGAGTGTACTGCGAACAGGTTTAGGACCTGAAGCTTTCTTT,CAWSVLRTGLGPEAFF
.,TRBJ1-2,.,TRBV19,TGTGCCAGCCGGGGCGGAGGGGAATATGGCTACACCTTC,CASRGGGEYGYTF
TRBD1,TRBJ1-2,many,TRBV5-1,TGCGCCAGCAGCTTGGGACAGGGGATGTTGGGCTACACCTTC,CASSLGQGMLGYTF
TRBD1,TRBJ2-7,.,TRBV5-1,TGCGCCAGCAGCCTCGGGACAGGGCTCGTTGAGCAGTACTTC,CASSLGTGLVEQYF
.,TRBJ1-1,.,TRBV2,TGTGTCAGTAAGCAGGGCGCTGAAGCTTTCTTT,CVSKQGAEAFF
TRBD2,TRBJ2-5,.,TRBV15,TGTGCCACCAGCGCGCGGGGGGCGCGGGAGACCCAGTACTTC,CATSARGARETQYF
.,TRBJ1-3,many,TRBV6-1,TGTGCCAGCAGTGAAGCATGGACTGGAAACACCATATATTTT,CASSEAWTGNTIYF
.,TRBJ1-1,.,TRBV7-8,TGTGCCAGCAGCTCGCACAGGGATGGGATCACTGAAGCTTTCTTT,CASSSHRDGITEAFF
.,TRBJ2-5,many,TRBV7-2,TGTGCCAGCAGCGCTTCTAGGCAAGAGACCCAGTACTTC,CASSASRQETQYF
.,TRBJ1-6,.,TRBV11-2,TGTGCCAGCAGCCCTAACCTGGACAGCTCCTATAATTCACCCCTCCACTTT,CASSPNLDSSYNSPLHF
TRBD2,TRBJ2-7,.,TRBV12-3/TRBV12-4,TGTGCCAGCAGTGGACTAGCGGTGATGTACTACGAGCAGTACTTC,CASSGLAVMYYEQYF
.,TRBJ1-1,many,TRBV27,TGTGCCAGCAGGGCTGACACGAACACTGAAGCTTTCTTT,CASRADTNTEAFF
.,TRBJ1-6,many,TRBV5-4,TGTGCCAGCAGCCCGGGGCAGTTCTATAATTCACCCCTCCACTTT,CASSPGQFYNSPLHF
.,TRBJ2-5,.,TRBV7-7,TGTGCCAGCAGCCCGATCCCCCGAGAGACCCAGTACTTC,CASSPIPRETQYF
.,TRBJ1-2,many,TRBV12-3/TRBV12-4,TGTGCCAGCAGTTTAGCTTTTTTTGGTGCCTATGGCTACACCTTC,CASSLAFFGAYGYTF
TRBD1,TRBJ1-6,many,TRBV20-1,TGCAGTGCTAGACGACAGGGAGTCGGTTCACCCCTCCACTTT,CSARRQGVGSPLHF
.,TRBJ1-2,many,TRBV5-1,TGCGCCAGCAGCGGGGGACCCCTCAGGGACTATGGCTACACCTTC,CASSGGPLRDYGYTF
.,TRBJ2-7,.,TRBV6-1,TGTGCCAGCGGACCGTGGACAGCCCACAGCTCCTTC,CASGPWTAHSSF
.,TRBJ1-1,many,TRBV20-1,TGCAGTGCTAGAGATGACGGGGGGGCTGACGGCACTGAAGCTTTCTTT,CSARDDGGADGTEAFF